Given below is one TCR beta chain in context. The antigen is unknown. V lost 4 bases to trimming and J lost 5 bases; unmatched junction nucleotides: 19. Germline V gene sequence: CDR1 MRHNA, CDR2 SNTAGT. The CDR3 loop spans 19 amino acids. The data were taken from a study of cytomegalovirus exposure and HLA in healthy donors. Assay: immunoSEQ multiplex PCR; the TCRdb copy retains only in-frame clones and omits some. The sample yields 200,000 to 300,000 clones, approximately 83% seen once. Study findings and constraints: Diagnosis of cytomegalovirus status made by the classifier reportedly showed high specificity and sensitivity. According to a later analysis, TCR clusters from the first cohort tended to co-occur in the approximately 130 validation repertoires. Investigators reported under 200 TCR beta chains as tied to cytomegalovirus.

The sequence was obtained from a woman in her twenties or thirties in good health and CMV-seropositive. Source material: PBMCs. This chain joins TRBV6-4 and TRBJ1-5; 8 nucleotides agree with TRBD1. In nucleotides, the CDR3 is TGTGCCAGCAGTGGGCCGGACAGGGTTAGATCCCTCGTCTATCAGCCCCAGCATTTT. Protein: CASSGPDRVRSLVYQPQHF.